This TCR beta chain was recovered during a study of neoadjuvant anti-PD-1 for oral cavity cancer. For the study at large: Patients without progression got a fourth dose around day 43. Study-wide findings and caveats: Pretreatment Treg/Th17 ratio correlated inversely with post-treatment tumor clonality.

This CDR3 has 13 amino acids. V was cut by 3 bases and J by 0 bases, with 5 bases left in between. Germline-derived CDR1 and CDR2 are SGHAT and FQNNGV. These newly diagnosed stage II-IVA oral cavity squamous cell carcinoma patients had no prior systemic or radiation treatment. Sequencing used immunoSEQ multiplex PCR; TCRdb keeps in-frame clones, though not all of them. Of about 79,000 clones listed, approximately 82% are singletons. On this clone: Its matching antigen is unknown.

This receptor was obtained from a person between 35 and 79 years old with oral cavity squamous cell carcinoma. This specimen consisted of PBMCs, obtained before nivolumab (anti-PD-1) treatment. V and J are TRBV11-2 and TRBJ1-2; no firm D call. The CDR3 sequence: CASSFGTNYGYTF. The CDR3 DNA follows: TGTGCCAGCAGCTTCGGAACTAACTATGGCTACACCTTC.